This T cell receptor beta chain was recorded in a study of blood T cells in healthy people across ages. Study at large: Researchers report that template switching captured about one barcoded beta molecule per two T cells.

A remark on this clonotype: Its target is not known.

V was trimmed by 1 base and J by 0 bases, leaving 9 bases between them. The CDR3 runs 15 residues. Germline assignment: CDR1 SGHAT and CDR2 FQNNGV. A sample-barcoded 5' primer and a J-beta primer mix were used in a second PCR of roughly 7 to 11 cycles. TCRdb fed the 5' RACE reads into MiXCR, producing one record per CDR3 protein. The table records approximately 810,000 distinct CDR3 sequences, 25% to 30% of them present only once. Russia was home to the donors, healthy Caucasian individuals aged about 6 to 90. General observations from the study: TCR beta diversity per million T cells fell roughly linearly with age.

Sequencing used blood. This TCR was sampled from a woman at least 80 years old in good health. V gene TRBV11-2 combines with J gene TRBJ1-2, with a weak D call TRBD1 (6 bases). The CDR3, as DNA: TGTGCCAGCAGCTTAGTAGGACAGCCTAACTATGGCTACACCTTC. As protein: CASSLVGQPNYGYTF.